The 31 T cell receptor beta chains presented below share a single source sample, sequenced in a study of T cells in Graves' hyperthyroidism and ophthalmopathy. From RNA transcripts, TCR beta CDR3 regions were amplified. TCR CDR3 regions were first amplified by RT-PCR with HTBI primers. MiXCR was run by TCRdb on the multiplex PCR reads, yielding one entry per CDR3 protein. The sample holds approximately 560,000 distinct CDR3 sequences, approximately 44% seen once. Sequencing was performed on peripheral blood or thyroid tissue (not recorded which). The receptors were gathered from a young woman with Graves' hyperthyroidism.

CDR3: CASSALDRFDGYTF. Written as DNA, the CDR3 is TGTGCCAGCAGCGCCCTCGACAGGTTCGATGGCTACACCTTC. This chain connects TRBV7-9 to TRBJ1-2, with D perhaps TRBD1 (6 bases). The CDR3 spans 14 residues. V lost 5 bases and J lost 6, with 16 bases in between. Germline-derived CDR1 and CDR2 are SEHNR and FQNEAQ (reference sequence). The entire variable domain, with the rest obtained from reference TRBV7-9 and TRBJ1-2, is as follows: DTGVSQNPRHKITKRGQNVTFRCDPISEHNRLYWYRQTLGQGPEFLTYFQNEAQLEKSRLLSDRFSAERPKGSFSTLEIQRTEQGDSAMYLCASSALDRFDGYTFGSGTRLTVV.

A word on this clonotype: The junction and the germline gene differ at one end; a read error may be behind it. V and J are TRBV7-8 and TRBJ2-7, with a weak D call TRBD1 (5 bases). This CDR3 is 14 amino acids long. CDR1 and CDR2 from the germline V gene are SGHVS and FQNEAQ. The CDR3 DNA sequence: TGCGCCAGCAGCCAAGGAAGGGGATTGTACGAGCAGTACTTC. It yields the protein CASSQGRGLYEQYF.

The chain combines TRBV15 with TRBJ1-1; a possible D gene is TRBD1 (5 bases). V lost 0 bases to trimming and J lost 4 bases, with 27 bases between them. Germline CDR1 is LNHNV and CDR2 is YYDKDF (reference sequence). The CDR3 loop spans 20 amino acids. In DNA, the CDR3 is TGTGCCACCAGCAGAGATACCCCGGGACGGAGCTCTGGGGCCCGCACTGAAGCTTTCTTT. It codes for CATSRDTPGRSSGARTEAFF.

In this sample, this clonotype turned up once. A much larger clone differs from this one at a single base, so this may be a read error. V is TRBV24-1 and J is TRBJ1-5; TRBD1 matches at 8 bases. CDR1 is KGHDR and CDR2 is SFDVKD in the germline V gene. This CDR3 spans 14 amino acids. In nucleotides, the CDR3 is TGTGCCGCCAGTAGGACAGGGATTTTTCAGCCCCAGCATTTT. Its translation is CAASRTGIFQPQHF.

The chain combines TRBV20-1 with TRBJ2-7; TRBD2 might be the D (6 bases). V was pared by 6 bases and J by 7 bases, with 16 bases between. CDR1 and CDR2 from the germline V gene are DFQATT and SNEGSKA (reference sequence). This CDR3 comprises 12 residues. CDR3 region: CSATHFGGEQYF. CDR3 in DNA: TGCAGTGCCACCCACTTTGGAGGGGAGCAGTACTTC.

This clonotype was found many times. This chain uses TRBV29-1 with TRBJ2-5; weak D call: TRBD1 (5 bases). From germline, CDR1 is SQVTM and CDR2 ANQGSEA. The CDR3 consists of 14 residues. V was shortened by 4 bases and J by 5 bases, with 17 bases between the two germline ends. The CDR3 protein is CSVASALRGETQYF. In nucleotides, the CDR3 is TGCAGCGTTGCATCAGCCCTAAGGGGCGAGACCCAGTACTTC.

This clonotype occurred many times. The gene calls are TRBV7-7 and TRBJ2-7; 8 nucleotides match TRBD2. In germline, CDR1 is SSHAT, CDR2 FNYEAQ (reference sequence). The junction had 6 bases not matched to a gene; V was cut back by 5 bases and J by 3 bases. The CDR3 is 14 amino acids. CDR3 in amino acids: CASSIRAGDYEQYF. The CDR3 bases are TGTGCCAGCAGCATCAGAGCGGGAGACTACGAGCAGTACTTC.

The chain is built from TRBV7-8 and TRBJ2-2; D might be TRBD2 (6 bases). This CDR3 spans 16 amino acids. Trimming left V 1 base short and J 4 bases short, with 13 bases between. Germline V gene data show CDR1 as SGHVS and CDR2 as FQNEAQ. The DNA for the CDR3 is TGTGCCAGCAGCTTAGACGTGGGAGGCGGCACCGGGGAGCTGTTTTTT. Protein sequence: CASSLDVGGGTGELFF. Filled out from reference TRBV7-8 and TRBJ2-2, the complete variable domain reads GAGVSQSPRYKVAKRGQDVALRCDPISGHVSLFWYQQALGQGPEFLTYFQNEAQLDKSGLPSDRFFAERPEGSVSTLKIQRTQQEDSAVYLCASSLDVGGGTGELFFGEGSRLTVL.

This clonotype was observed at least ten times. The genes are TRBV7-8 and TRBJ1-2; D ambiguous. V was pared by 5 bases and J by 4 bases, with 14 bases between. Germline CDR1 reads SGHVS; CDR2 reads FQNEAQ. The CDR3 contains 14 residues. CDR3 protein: CASSPHKEAYGYTF. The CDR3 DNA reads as TGTGCCAGCAGCCCGCATAAGGAGGCCTATGGCTACACCTTC.

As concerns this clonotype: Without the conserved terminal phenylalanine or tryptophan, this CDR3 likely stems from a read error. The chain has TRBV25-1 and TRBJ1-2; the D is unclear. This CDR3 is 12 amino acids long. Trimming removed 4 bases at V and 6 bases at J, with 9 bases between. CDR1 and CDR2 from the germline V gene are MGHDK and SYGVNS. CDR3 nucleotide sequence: TGTGCCAGCAGTGTTTCGCTCCATGGCTACACCCTC. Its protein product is CASSVSLHGYTL.

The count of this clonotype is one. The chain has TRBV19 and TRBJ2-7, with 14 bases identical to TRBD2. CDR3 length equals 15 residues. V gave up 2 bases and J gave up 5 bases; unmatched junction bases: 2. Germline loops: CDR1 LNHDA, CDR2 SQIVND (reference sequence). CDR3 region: CASSITGLAGDEQYF. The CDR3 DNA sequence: TGTGCCAGTAGTATAACGGGACTAGCGGGAGACGAGCAGTACTTC.

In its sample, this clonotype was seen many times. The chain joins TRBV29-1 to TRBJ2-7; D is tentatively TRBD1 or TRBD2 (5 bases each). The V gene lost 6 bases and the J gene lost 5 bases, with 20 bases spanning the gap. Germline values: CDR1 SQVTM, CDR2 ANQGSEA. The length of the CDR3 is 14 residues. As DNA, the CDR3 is TGCAGCGTGATAGGGACGGCAACCAGGGACGAGCAGTACTTC. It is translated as CSVIGTATRDEQYF.

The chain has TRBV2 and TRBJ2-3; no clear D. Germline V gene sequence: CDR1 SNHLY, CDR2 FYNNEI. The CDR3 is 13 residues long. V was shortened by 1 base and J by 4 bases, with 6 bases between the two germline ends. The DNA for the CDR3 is TGTGCCAGCAGTGAAGGGGCGTCAGATACGCAGTATTTT. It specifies CASSEGASDTQYF.

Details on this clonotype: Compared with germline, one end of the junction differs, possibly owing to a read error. In DNA form, the CDR3 reads TGCGCCAGCAGCCGAAGTACGGGGGCTAATAAAAAACTGTTTTTT. Protein: CASSRSTGANKKLFF. The V gene is TRBV5-1, the J gene TRBJ1-4; D may be TRBD1 (6 bases). Germline values: CDR1 SGHRS, CDR2 YFSETQ. The CDR3 contains 15 residues.

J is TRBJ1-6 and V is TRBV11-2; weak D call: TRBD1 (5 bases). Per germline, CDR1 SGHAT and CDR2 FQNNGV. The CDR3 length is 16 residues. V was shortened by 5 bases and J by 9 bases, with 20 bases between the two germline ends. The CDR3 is CASSTGPRNSGSPLHF. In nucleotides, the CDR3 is TGTGCCAGCAGCACGGGACCGAGAAACTCTGGTTCACCCCTCCACTTT.

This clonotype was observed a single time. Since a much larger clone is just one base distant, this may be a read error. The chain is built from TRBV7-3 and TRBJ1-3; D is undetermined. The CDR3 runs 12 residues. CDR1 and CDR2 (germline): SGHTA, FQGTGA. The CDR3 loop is CAGSTLGNTIYF. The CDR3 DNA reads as TGTGCCGGCAGTACCTTAGGAAACACCATATATTTT.

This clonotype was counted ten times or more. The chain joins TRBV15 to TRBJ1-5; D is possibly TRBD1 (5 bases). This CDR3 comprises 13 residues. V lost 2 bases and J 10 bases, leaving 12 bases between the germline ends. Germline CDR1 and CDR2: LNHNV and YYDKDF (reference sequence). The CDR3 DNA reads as TGTGCCACCAGCAGACAACAGGTCACTCCCCAGCATTTT. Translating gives CATSRQQVTPQHF.

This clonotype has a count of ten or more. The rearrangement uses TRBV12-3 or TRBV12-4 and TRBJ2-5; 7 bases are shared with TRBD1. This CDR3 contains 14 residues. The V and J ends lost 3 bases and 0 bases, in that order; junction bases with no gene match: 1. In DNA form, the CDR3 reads TGTGCCAGCAGTTTCGGACAGGACCAAGAGACCCAGTACTTC. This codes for CASSFGQDQETQYF.

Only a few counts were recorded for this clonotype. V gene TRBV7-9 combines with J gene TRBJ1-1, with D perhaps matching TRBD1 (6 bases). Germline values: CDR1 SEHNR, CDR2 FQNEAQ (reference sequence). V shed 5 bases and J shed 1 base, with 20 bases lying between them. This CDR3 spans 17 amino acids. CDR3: CASSPQGGFGRNTEAFF. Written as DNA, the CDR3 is TGTGCCAGCAGCCCACAGGGTGGGTTTGGCCGGAACACTGAAGCTTTCTTT.

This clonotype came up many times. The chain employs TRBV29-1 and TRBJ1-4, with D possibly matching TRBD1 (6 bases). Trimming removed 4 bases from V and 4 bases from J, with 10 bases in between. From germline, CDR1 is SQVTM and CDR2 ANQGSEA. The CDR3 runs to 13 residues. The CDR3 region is CSVAGHRNEKLFF. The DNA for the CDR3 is TGCAGCGTTGCGGGACATCGTAATGAAAAACTGTTTTTT.

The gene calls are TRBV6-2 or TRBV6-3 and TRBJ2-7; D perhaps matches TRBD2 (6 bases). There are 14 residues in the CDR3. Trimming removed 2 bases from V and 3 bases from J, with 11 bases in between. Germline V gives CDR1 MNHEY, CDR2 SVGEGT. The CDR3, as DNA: TGTGCCAGCAGTTACGCGGGACCAAACTACGAGCAGTACTTC. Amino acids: CASSYAGPNYEQYF.

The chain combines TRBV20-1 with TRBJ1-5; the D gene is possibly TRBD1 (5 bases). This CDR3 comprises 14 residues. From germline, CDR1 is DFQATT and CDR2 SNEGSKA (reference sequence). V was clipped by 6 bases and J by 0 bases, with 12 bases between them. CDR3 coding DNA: TGCAGTGCGGGGACTCACCATAGCAATCAGCCCCAGCATTTT. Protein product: CSAGTHHSNQPQHF.

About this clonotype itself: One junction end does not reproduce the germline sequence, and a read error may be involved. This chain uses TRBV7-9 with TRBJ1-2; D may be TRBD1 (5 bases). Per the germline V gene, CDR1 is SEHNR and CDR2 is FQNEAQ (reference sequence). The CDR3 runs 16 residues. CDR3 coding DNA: TGCGCCAGCAGCCAAGAAGGGCACAGGATAAACTATGGCTACACCTTC. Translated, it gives CASSQEGHRINYGYTF.

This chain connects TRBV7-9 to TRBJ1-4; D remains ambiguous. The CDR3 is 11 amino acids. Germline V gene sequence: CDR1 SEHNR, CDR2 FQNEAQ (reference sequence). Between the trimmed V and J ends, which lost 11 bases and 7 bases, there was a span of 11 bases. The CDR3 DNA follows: TGTGCCTTGGAGGGCGGTGAAAAACTGTTTTTT. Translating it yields CALEGGEKLFF.

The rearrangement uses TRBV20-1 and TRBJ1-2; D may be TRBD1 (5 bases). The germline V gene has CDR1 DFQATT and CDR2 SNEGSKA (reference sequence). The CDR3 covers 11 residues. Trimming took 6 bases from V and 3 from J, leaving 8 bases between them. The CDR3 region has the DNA TGCAGTGCGACCAGGGACTATGGCTACACCTTC. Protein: CSATRDYGYTF.

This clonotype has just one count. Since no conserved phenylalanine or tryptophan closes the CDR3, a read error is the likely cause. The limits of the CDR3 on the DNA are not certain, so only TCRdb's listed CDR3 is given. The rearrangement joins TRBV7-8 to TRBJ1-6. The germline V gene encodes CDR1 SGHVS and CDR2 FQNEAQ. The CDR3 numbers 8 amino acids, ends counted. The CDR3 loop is CASSLAPL.

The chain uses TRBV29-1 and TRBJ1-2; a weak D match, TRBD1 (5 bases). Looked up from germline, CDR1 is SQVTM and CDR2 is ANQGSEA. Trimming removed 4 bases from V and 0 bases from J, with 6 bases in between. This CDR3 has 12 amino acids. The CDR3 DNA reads TGCAGCGTTGGGGGGGCTAACTATGGCTACACCTTC. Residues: CSVGGANYGYTF.

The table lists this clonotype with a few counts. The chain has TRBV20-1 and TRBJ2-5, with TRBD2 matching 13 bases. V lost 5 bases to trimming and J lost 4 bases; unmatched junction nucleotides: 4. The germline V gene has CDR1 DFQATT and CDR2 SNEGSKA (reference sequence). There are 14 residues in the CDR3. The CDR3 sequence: CSAFGTSGIETQYF. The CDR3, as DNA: TGCAGTGCTTTCGGGACTAGCGGGATAGAGACCCAGTACTTC.

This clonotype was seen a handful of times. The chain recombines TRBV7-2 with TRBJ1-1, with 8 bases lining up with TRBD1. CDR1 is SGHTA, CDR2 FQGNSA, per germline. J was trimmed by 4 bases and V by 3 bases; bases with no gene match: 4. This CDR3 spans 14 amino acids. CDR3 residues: CASSLLDRVTEAFF. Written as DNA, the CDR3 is TGTGCCAGCAGCTTGTTGGACAGGGTCACTGAAGCTTTCTTT. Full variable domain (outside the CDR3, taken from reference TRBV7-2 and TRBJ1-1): GAGVSQSPSNKVTEKGKDVELRCDPISGHTALYWYRQSLGQGLEFLIYFQGNSAPDKSGLPSDRFSAERTGGSVSTLTIQRTQQEDSAVYLCASSLLDRVTEAFFGQGTRLTVV.

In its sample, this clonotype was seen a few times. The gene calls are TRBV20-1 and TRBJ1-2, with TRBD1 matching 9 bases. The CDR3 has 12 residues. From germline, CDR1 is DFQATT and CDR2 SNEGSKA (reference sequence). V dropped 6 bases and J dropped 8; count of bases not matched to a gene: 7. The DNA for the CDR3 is TGCAGTGCCGCGGGACAGGGCTTCGGCTACACCTTC. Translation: CSAAGQGFGYTF.

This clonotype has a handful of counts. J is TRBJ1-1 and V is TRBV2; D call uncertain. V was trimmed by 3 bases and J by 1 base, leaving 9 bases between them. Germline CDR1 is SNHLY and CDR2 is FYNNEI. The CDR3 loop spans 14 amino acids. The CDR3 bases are TGTGCCAGCAGTGAGTTTCGGGAGAACACTGAAGCTTTCTTT. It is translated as CASSEFRENTEAFF. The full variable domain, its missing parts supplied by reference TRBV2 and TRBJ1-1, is EPEVTQTPSHQVTQMGQEVILRCVPISNHLYFYWYRQILGQKVEFLVSFYNNEISEKSEIFDDQFSVERPDGSNFTLKIRSTKLEDSAMYFCASSEFRENTEAFFGQGTRLTVV.